This T cell receptor (beta chain) is from a study of neoadjuvant anti-PD-1 for oral cavity cancer. Whole-study results and caveats: Treg/Th17 ratio rose with pretreatment blood and fell with post-treatment tumor TCRbeta clonality.

This clone has ten or more counts. Its specificity is not known. As for time point: after neoadjuvant nivolumab, at surgical resection. Measured with immunoSEQ multiplex PCR; TCRdb has only the in-frame clones, and not every one. The table records 37,000 or so clones, 38% of them present only once. CDR3 length: 12 amino acids. V shed 5 bases and J shed 3 bases, with 6 bases lying between them. CDR1 is SEHNR and CDR2 is FQNEAQ in the germline V gene (reference sequence). The receptor's source is a person aged 35 to 85 with oral cavity squamous cell carcinoma. This sequence joins TRBV7-9 and TRBJ2-3, with no clear D. The material sequenced was tumor tissue, taken after nivolumab (anti-PD-1) treatment. The chain's CDR3 is CASSKNTDTQYF. In DNA form, the CDR3 reads TGTGCCAGCAGCAAGAATACAGATACGCAGTATTTT.